Each of the 10 T cell receptor beta chains below was sequenced from the same sample in a study of blood T cell repertoires in COVID-19. TCRdb's table, derived via immunoSEQ multiplex PCR, lists solely in-frame clones and lacks some. The sample consists of about 46,000 clones, approximately 85% of them appearing once. Sequenced sample: peripheral blood. The receptors shown here come from a human donor in a cohort sampled during active COVID-19. The donor label of this sample is uncertain.

The sample holds one count of this clone. J is TRBJ2-3 and V is TRBV5-1; TRBD2 agrees at 10 bases. CDR3 length equals 16 residues. Looked up from germline, CDR1 is SGHRS and CDR2 is YFSETQ. J lost 2 bases, V lost 0 bases, and 3 bases had no gene match. CDR3: CASSLGAGGNTDTQYF. DNA of the CDR3: TGCGCCAGCAGCTTGGGAGCGGGGGGGAACACAGATACGCAGTATTTT.

The CDR3 here is CSVDQGADVGYTF. DNA of the CDR3: TGCAGCGTTGACCAGGGGGCAGACGTAGGCTACACCTTC. The chain joins TRBV29-1 to TRBJ1-2, with TRBD1 identical over 8 bases. This CDR3 comprises 13 residues. The V and J ends lost 3 bases and 8 bases, in that order; junction bases with no gene match: 8. In germline, CDR1 is SQVTM, CDR2 ANQGSEA.

This clone has a single count. The chain has TRBV5-6 and TRBJ2-7; 8 bases are shared with TRBD1. There are 15 residues in the CDR3. V shed 2 bases and J 4 bases; nucleotides not matched to a gene: 8. CDR1 and CDR2 (germline): SGHDT, YYEEEE. The DNA for the CDR3 is TGTGCCAGCAGCTTCGGACAGGGATGGGCGTACGAGCAGTACTTC. Translation gives CASSFGQGWAYEQYF.

J is TRBJ2-2 and V is TRBV9; perhaps TRBD2 as D (5 bases). CDR1 is SGDLS, CDR2 YYNGEE, per germline. Trimming stripped 0 bases from V and 5 bases from J, with 5 bases between. The CDR3 has 13 residues. The CDR3 here is CASSVAGTGELFF. The DNA of the CDR3 is TGTGCCAGCAGCGTAGCGGGGACCGGGGAGCTGTTTTTT.

Details on this clone: One junction end disagrees with the germline gene, perhaps due to a read error. V is TRBV19 and J is TRBJ2-7, with D unclear. The length of the CDR3 is 15 residues. From germline, CDR1 is LNHDA and CDR2 SQIVND (reference sequence). The CDR3 region has the DNA TGTGCCAGTAGTATCGGTCGGGTCGGAGCCTACAAGCAGTACTTC. Amino acid sequence: CASSIGRVGAYKQYF.

The gene calls are TRBV10-3 and TRBJ2-5; unclear D gene. V was shortened by 8 bases and J by 4 bases, with 8 bases between the two germline ends. The germline CDR1 and CDR2 sequences are ENHRY and SYGVKD. This CDR3 has 11 residues. As DNA, the CDR3 is TGTGCCATCGGTTTGGCAGAGACCCAGTACTTC. It is translated as CAIGLAETQYF.

The rearrangement joins TRBV6-6 to TRBJ2-1; D may be TRBD2 (5 bases). The CDR3 has 15 amino acids. Trimming took off 4 bases at V and 4 bases at J, with 14 bases between the two ends. Germline CDR1 MNHNY, CDR2 SVGAGI (reference sequence). The CDR3 DNA reads as TGTGCCAGCAGTTCTCTTACTACGGGGTACAATGAGCAGTTCTTC. This codes for CASSSLTTGYNEQFF.

The V gene is TRBV5-4, the J gene TRBJ1-6; 7 nucleotides line up with TRBD1. J was trimmed by 6 bases and V by 0 bases; bases with no gene match: 0. The CDR3 is made up of 14 amino acids. The germline V gene encodes CDR1 SGHNT and CDR2 YYREEE (reference sequence). CDR3 sequence reads: CASSLDRGNSPLHF. For the CDR3, the DNA is TGTGCCAGCAGCTTGGACAGGGGTAATTCACCCCTCCACTTT.

The chain carries TRBV9 and TRBJ2-5; the match to TRBD1 covers 9 bases. The germline V gene has CDR1 SGDLS and CDR2 YYNGEE. The ends lost 0 bases at V and 2 bases at J; junction bases unmatched: 5. This CDR3 has 16 residues. Here the CDR3 reads CASSVVGQGGQETQYF. CDR3 nucleotide sequence: TGTGCCAGCAGCGTAGTGGGACAGGGAGGGCAAGAGACCCAGTACTTC.

The chain links TRBV4-2 to TRBJ1-3, with unresolved D. Trimming stripped 0 bases from V and 3 bases from J, with 15 bases between. CDR1 is LGHNA, CDR2 YNFKEQ, per germline. This CDR3 has 17 residues. In DNA form, the CDR3 reads TGTGCCAGCAGCCAAGAATGGGAGGGAAAGGGTGGAAACACCATATATTTT. As protein: CASSQEWEGKGGNTIYF.